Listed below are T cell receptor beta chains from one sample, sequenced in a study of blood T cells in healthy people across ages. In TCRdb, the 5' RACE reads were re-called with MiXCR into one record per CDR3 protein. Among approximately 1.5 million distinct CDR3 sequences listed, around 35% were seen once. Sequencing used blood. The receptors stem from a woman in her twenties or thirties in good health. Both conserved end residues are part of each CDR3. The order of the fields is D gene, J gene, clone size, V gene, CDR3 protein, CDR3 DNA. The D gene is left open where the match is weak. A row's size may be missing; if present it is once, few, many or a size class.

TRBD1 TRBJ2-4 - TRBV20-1 CSAYRGENKNIQYF TGCAGTGCTTACAGGGGGGAAAACAAAAACATTCAGTACTTC
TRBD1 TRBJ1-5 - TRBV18 CASSHIRTGDFNQPQHF TGTGCCAGCTCCCACATTAGGACAGGGGATTTCAATCAGCCCCAGCATTTT
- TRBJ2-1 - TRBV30 CAWSGLVPYNEQFF TGTGCCTGGAGTGGTCTCGTCCCCTACAATGAGCAGTTCTTC
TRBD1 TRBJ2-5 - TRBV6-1 CASSEALTGEQYF TGTGCCAGCAGTGAAGCTCTAACAGGGGAGCAGTACTTC
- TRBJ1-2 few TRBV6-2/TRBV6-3 CASSDIHTGNYGYTF TGTGCCAGCAGTGACATCCATACAGGAAACTATGGCTACACCTTC
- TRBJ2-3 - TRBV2 CASSVPGHPYTQYF TGTGCCAGCAGCGTCCCGGGACATCCTTATACGCAGTATTTT
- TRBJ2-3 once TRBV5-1 CASRKVTSIDTQYF TGCGCCAGCAGAAAGGTCACTAGCATAGATACGCAGTATTTT
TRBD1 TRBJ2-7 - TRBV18 CASSPSDRDSQYEQYF TGTGCCAGCTCACCTTCGGACAGGGATTCTCAGTACGAGCAGTACTTC
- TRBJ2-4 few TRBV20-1 CSARPLRDTKNIQYF TGCAGTGCTAGACCCCTCCGGGACACCAAAAACATTCAGTACTTC
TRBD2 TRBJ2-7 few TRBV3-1 CASSQDRASGEDHEQYF TGTGCCAGCAGCCAAGATAGGGCTAGCGGGGAGGACCACGAGCAGTACTTC
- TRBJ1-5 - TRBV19 CASSIREGSSLNQPQHF TGTGCCAGTAGTATCAGAGAGGGAAGTAGCCTAAATCAGCCCCAGCATTTT
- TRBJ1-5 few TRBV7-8 CASSPDQNQPQHF TGTGCCAGCAGCCCCGACCAGAATCAGCCCCAGCATTTT
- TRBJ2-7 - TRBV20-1 CSAPSFGRPSYEQYF TGCAGTGCTCCCTCCTTCGGGCGCCCCTCCTACGAGCAGTACTTC
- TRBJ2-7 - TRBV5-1 CASRGHGSGTPCEQYF TGCGCCAGCAGGGGACACGGCAGCGGGACCCCCTGCGAGCAGTACTTC
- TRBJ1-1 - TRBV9 CASSVATGPSMNTEAFF TGTGCCAGCAGCGTAGCTACAGGGCCCTCCATGAACACTGAAGCTTTCTTT
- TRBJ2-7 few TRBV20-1 CSARDGADLLEQYF TGCAGTGCTAGAGATGGGGCGGACCTACTCGAGCAGTACTTC
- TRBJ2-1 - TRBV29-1 CSVVGGRGSYNEQFF TGCAGCGTTGTGGGGGGACGGGGCTCCTACAATGAGCAGTTCTTC
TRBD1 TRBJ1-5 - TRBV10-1 CASSYFDRVGNQPQHF TGCGCCAGCAGCTACTTCGACAGGGTGGGCAATCAGCCCCAGCATTTT
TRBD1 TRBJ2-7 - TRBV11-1 CASSLGTGGVNEQYF TGTGCCAGCAGCCTCGGGACAGGGGGCGTAAACGAGCAGTACTTC
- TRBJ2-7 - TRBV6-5 CASSYSKWAAEQYF TGTGCCAGCAGTTACTCGAAGTGGGCGGCCGAGCAGTACTTC
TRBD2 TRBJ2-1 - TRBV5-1 CASRGGSQKSEMQFF TGCGCCAGCAGGGGGGGGAGCCAAAAGTCAGAGATGCAGTTCTTC
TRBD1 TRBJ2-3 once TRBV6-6 CASSYGTGRTDTQYF TGTGCCAGCAGTTATGGGACAGGGCGGACAGATACGCAGTATTTT
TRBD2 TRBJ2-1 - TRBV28 CASSLPGGPHNEQFF TGTGCCAGCAGTTTACCGGGAGGGCCCCACAATGAGCAGTTCTTC
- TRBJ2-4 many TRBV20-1 CSATQDREGNIQYF TGCAGTGCTACCCAAGACAGAGAAGGGAACATTCAGTACTTC
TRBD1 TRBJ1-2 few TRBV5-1 CASSHGDRAYGYTF TGCGCCAGCAGCCACGGTGACAGGGCCTATGGCTACACCTTC
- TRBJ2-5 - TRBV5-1 CASSFLLQETQYF TGCGCCAGCAGCTTCCTCCTCCAAGAGACCCAGTACTTC
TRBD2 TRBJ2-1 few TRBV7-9 CASSPIVGGLAGVLGEQFF TGTGCCAGCAGCCCTATTGTGGGGGGCCTAGCGGGAGTCTTGGGTGAGCAGTTCTTC
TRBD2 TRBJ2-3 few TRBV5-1 CVSAPGAGETDTQYF TGCGTCAGCGCTCCCGGGGCGGGAGAGACAGATACGCAGTATTTT
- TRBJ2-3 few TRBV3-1 CASSQRAGTDTQYF TGTGCCAGCAGCCAACGGGCAGGCACAGATACGCAGTATTTT
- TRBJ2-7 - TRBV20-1 CSARQLRELDEQYF TGCAGTGCAAGACAGCTTAGAGAATTAGACGAGCAGTACTTC
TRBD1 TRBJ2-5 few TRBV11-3 CASSTTGFDETQYF TGTGCCAGCAGCACGACAGGGTTCGACGAGACCCAGTACTTC
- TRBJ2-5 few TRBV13 CASSWLGAGRKETQYF TGTGCCAGCAGCTGGCTGGGGGCGGGGAGGAAAGAGACCCAGTACTTC
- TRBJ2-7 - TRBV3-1 CASSQVHGKGPYEQYF TGTGCCAGCAGCCAAGTTCACGGGAAGGGGCCTTACGAGCAGTACTTC
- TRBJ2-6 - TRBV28 CATLGSGANVLTF TGTGCTACTTTGGGTTCTGGGGCCAACGTCCTGACTTTC
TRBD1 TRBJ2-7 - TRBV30 CAWGQGNEQYF TGTGCCTGGGGACAGGGGAACGAGCAGTACTTC
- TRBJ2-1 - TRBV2 CASRGVGTYNEQFF TGTGCCAGCAGGGGGGTGGGTACCTACAATGAGCAGTTCTTC
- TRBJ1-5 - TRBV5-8 CASSLWDTLSNQPQHF TGTGCCAGCAGCTTGTGGGACACTCTTAGCAATCAGCCCCAGCATTTT
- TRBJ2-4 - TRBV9 CASSVAQGEQCF TGTGCCAGCAGCGTAGCTCAAGGGGAGCAGTGCTTC
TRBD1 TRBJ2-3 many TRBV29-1 CSVEEGRGRGDTQYF TGCAGCGTTGAAGAGGGCAGGGGGCGAGGAGATACGCAGTATTTT
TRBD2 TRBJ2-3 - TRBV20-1 CSAFGGGGTDTQYF TGCAGTGCTTTCGGCGGGGGGGGCACAGATACGCAGTATTTT